Listed below are T cell receptor beta chains from one sample, sequenced in a study of shared clonotypes between healthy human individuals. Measured with immunoSEQ multiplex PCR; TCRdb has only the in-frame clones, and not every one. The sample includes about 1.5 million clones, nearly 99% of them seen just once. Sequenced material: naive CD4+ T cells sorted from blood. The receptors derive from a man aged 30-40 years in good health. Each CDR3 is given with its conserved first and last residue. The D gene is left open where the match is weak. Rows may omit the clone size; those that give it use once, few, many or a size class.

NA,TRBJ1-1,TRBV18,NA,CASSPGQLNTEAFF,TGTGCCAGCTCACCCGGACAGCTGAACACTGAAGCTTTCTTT
TRBD1,TRBJ1-1,TRBV2,few,CASTRGSGTEAFF,TGTGCCAGCACCAGGGGGTCTGGCACTGAAGCTTTCTTT
NA,TRBJ1-5,TRBV2,few,CASRPDRSYQPQHF,TGTGCCAGCAGGCCAGACAGGTCCTATCAGCCCCAGCATTTT
TRBD2,TRBJ2-2,TRBV6-4,NA,CASSLKTAGGTGELFF,TGTGCCAGCAGTCTAAAAACAGCGGGAGGCACCGGGGAGCTGTTTTTT
NA,TRBJ2-6,TRBV5-1,NA,CASSSPRTSGANVLTF,TGCGCCAGCAGCTCTCCCCGAACCTCTGGGGCCAACGTCCTGACTTTC
NA,TRBJ2-1,TRBV28,once,CASSSSLPNEQFF,TGTGCCAGCAGTTCTTCTCTCCCCAATGAGCAGTTCTTC
NA,TRBJ2-5,TRBV7-8,NA,CASSTEETQYF,TGTGCCAGCAGCACCGAAGAGACCCAGTACTTC
NA,TRBJ1-5,TRBV28,NA,CASSFSLLRGIGQPQHF,TGTGCCAGCAGTTTTTCCCTACTGCGGGGGATAGGGCAGCCCCAGCATTTT
TRBD2,TRBJ2-1,TRBV10-3,NA,CAIRSGGGTSGSPSYNEQFF,TGTGCCATCAGATCGGGGGGTGGGACTAGCGGGAGCCCTTCCTACAATGAGCAGTTCTTC
NA,TRBJ1-2,TRBV28,NA,CASSSIWAAAYGYTF,TGTGCCAGCAGTTCCATTTGGGCGGCCGCCTATGGCTACACCTTC
NA,TRBJ2-7,TRBV5-4,once,CASRNPGPKGDDEQYF,TGTGCCAGCAGGAATCCGGGACCAAAGGGGGACGACGAGCAGTACTTC
NA,TRBJ2-2,TRBV14,NA,CASSQELTGELFF,TGTGCCAGCAGCCAAGAGCTCACCGGGGAGCTGTTTTTT
NA,TRBJ1-5,TRBV28,NA,CASSPIPSNQPQHF,TGTGCCAGCAGTCCCATTCCCAGCAATCAGCCCCAGCATTTT
TRBD2,TRBJ2-5,TRBV5-1,NA,CASSSGTRGGQETQYF,TGCGCCAGCAGCTCCGGGACTAGGGGAGGTCAAGAGACCCAGTACTTC
TRBD1,TRBJ2-7,TRBV6-1,NA,CASSERDRTTYEQYF,TGTGCCAGCAGTGAACGGGACAGGACCACCTACGAGCAGTACTTC
NA,TRBJ2-7,TRBV5-5,NA,CASSLAPYEQYF,TGTGCCAGCAGCTTGGCCCCGTACGAGCAGTACTTC
TRBD1,TRBJ1-1,TRBV7-9,once,CASSLASRGTEAFF,TGTGCCAGCAGCTTAGCGTCCAGGGGGACTGAAGCTTTCTTT
NA,TRBJ2-7,TRBV20-1,NA,CSARTLYEQYF,TGCAGTGCAAGGACTCTCTACGAGCAGTACTTC
NA,TRBJ1-2,TRBV10-2,NA,CASSESGRSYGYTF,TGCGCCAGCAGTGAGTCAGGCAGGTCCTACGGCTACACCTTC
NA,TRBJ2-7,TRBV6-5,NA,CASSSPVSYEQYF,TGTGCCAGCAGTTCCCCGGTCTCCTACGAGCAGTACTTC
NA,TRBJ2-1,TRBV10-1,NA,CASSEHLRFHREQFF,TGCGCCAGCAGTGAGCATTTACGGTTTCATCGTGAGCAGTTCTTC
NA,TRBJ2-2,TRBV11-2,NA,CASSHPWDFDTGELFF,TGTGCCAGCAGCCATCCATGGGACTTCGACACCGGGGAGCTGTTTTTT
NA,TRBJ2-1,TRBV7-2,NA,CASSLGPGPYNEQFF,TGTGCCAGCAGCTTAGGGCCAGGGCCCTACAATGAGCAGTTCTTC
NA,TRBJ2-7,TRBV5-6,NA,CASGDGSYEQYF,TGTGCCTCAGGGGACGGATCCTACGAGCAGTACTTC
TRBD2,TRBJ2-1,TRBV5-1,once,CASSLRRASGDNEQFF,TGCGCCAGCAGCTTGAGGCGCGCTAGCGGAGACAATGAGCAGTTCTTC
NA,TRBJ1-5,TRBV7-8,NA,CASSLALSGTRNQPQHF,TGTGCCAGCAGCTTAGCGCTTTCCGGCACCCGCAATCAGCCCCAGCATTTT
NA,TRBJ1-5,TRBV27,NA,CASGTGNSNQPQHF,TGTGCCAGCGGAACAGGCAATAGCAATCAGCCCCAGCATTTT
NA,TRBJ2-5,TRBV11-2,NA,CASSLGDIGQETQYF,TGTGCCAGCAGCTTAGGTGACATCGGACAAGAGACCCAGTACTTC
TRBD1,TRBJ2-1,TRBV5-1,NA,CASTRTGLYNEQFF,TGCGCCAGCACCCGGACAGGACTCTACAATGAGCAGTTCTTC
NA,TRBJ2-7,TRBV6-4,NA,CASNEQYF,TGTGCCAGCAACGAGCAGTACTTC
TRBD2,TRBJ2-1,TRBV2,NA,CASSWGRSREGEQFF,TGTGCCAGCTCCTGGGGCCGATCCAGGGAGGGTGAGCAGTTCTTC
TRBD2,TRBJ2-7,TRBV29-1,NA,CSVRGEVGYEQYF,TGCAGCGTTCGGGGGGAGGTCGGCTACGAGCAGTACTTC
TRBD1,TRBJ2-2,TRBV11-2,NA,CASSVRDRGLLTGELFF,TGTGCCAGCAGCGTCCGGGACAGGGGTCTTCTCACCGGGGAGCTGTTTTTT
NA,TRBJ2-5,TRBV7-8,NA,CASSHGVQETQYF,TGTGCCAGCAGCCACGGGGTCCAAGAGACCCAGTACTTC